This T cell receptor beta chain appears in the sequencing data of a study of blood T cell repertoires in COVID-19. Germline loops: CDR1 SGDLS, CDR2 YYNGEE. The V end lost 0 bases, the J end lost 1 base, and 10 bases lay between the germline ends. The CDR3 is 16 residues long. TCRdb's table, derived via immunoSEQ multiplex PCR, lists solely in-frame clones and lacks some. Here the sample spans approximately 25,000 clones, around 92% being singletons. This clonotype originated in a man between 65 and 80 years old with active COVID-19. This chain uses TRBV9 with TRBJ2-2; weak D call: TRBD1 (5 bases). Sequenced: peripheral blood. The CDR3 region has the DNA TGTGCCAGCAGCGTAGGGGCAGGGCAGAACACCGGGGAGCTGTTTTTT. It is translated as CASSVGAGQNTGELFF.